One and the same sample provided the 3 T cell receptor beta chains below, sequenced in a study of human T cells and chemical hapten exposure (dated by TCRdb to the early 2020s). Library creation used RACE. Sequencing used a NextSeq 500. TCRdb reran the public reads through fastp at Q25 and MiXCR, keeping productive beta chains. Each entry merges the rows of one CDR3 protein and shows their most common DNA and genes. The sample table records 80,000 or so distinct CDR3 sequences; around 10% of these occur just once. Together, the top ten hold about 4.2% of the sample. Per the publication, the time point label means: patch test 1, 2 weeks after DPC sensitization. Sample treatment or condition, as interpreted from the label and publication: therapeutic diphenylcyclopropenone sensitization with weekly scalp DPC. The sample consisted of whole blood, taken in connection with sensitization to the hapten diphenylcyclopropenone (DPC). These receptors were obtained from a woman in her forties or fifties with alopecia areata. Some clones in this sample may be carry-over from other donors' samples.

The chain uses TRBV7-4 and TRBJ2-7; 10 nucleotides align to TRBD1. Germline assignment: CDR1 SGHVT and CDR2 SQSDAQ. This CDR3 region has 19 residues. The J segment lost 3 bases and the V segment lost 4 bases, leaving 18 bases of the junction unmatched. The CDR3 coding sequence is TGTGCCAGCAGCTCAACACAATATCCGGGACAGGGGAGCCTCTACGAGCAGTACTTC. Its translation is CASSSTQYPGQGSLYEQYF.

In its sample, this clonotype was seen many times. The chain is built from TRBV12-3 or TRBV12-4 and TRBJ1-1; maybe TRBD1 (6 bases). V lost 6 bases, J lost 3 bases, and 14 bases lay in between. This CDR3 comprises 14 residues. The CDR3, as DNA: TGTGCCAGCAGCTCCACAGGGAGGTACACTGAAGCTTTCTTT. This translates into CASSSTGRYTEAFF.

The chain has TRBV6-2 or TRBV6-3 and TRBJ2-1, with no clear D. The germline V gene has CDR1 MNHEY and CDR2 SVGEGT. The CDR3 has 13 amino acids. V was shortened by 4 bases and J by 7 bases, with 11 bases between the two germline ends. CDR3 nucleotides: TGTGCCAGCAGTTCCCCGCTCTGGAATGAGCAGTTCTTC. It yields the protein CASSSPLWNEQFF.